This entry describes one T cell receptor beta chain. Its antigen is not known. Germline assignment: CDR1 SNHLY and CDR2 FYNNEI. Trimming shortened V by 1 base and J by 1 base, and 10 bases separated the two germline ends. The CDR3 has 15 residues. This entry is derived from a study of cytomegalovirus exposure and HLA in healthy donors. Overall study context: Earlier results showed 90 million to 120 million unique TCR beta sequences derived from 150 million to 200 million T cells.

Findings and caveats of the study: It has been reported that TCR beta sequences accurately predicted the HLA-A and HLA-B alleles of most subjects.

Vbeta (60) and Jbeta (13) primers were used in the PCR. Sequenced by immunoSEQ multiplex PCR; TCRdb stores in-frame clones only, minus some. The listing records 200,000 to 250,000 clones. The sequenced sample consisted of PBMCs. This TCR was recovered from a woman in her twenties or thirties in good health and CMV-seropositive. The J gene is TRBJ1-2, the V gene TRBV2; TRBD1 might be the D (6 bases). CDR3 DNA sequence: TGTGCCAGCAGTGAAGGTGGGACAAGTAACTATGGCTACACCTTC. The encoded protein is CASSEGGTSNYGYTF.